This T cell receptor beta chain stems from a study of Graves' ophthalmopathy and Graves' hyperthyroidism. Whole-study findings and limits: The study's model predicted ophthalmopathy progression at approximately 71% sensitivity and 72.22% specificity. Appearing in blood as well were most expanded thyroid clonotypes above 0.001 frequency.

This clonotype was recorded at least ten times. Its antigen is undetermined. CDR3 regions of TCR beta were amplified from RNA transcripts. Second-round multiplex PCR came after first-round RT-PCR with HTBI primers. TCRdb fed the multiplex PCR reads into MiXCR, producing one record per CDR3 protein. Found here are 400,000 or so distinct CDR3 sequences, roughly 15% of them singletons; the top ten hold roughly 7%. As diagnostic evidence, clinical symptoms, serum thyroxine, TRAb, thyroid ultrasound and orbital computed tomography were relied upon. The starting material, around 9.3 ml of fresh peripheral blood, provided the PBMCs. Germline CDR1 reads SEHNR; CDR2 reads FQNEAQ (reference sequence). The germline V and J ends were trimmed by 10 bases and 6 bases, with 19 bases remaining between them. The CDR3 loop spans 13 amino acids.

The TCR originated in a woman in her late teens or twenties with stable Graves' hyperthyroidism. The V call is TRBV7-9, the J call TRBJ2-7; tentatively, D is TRBD2 (5 bases). The sample taken for sequencing was peripheral blood. In nucleotides, the CDR3 is TGTGCCACCTCCGCCGAGGGTTTGGTCGAGCAGTACTTC. This gives the protein CATSAEGLVEQYF.